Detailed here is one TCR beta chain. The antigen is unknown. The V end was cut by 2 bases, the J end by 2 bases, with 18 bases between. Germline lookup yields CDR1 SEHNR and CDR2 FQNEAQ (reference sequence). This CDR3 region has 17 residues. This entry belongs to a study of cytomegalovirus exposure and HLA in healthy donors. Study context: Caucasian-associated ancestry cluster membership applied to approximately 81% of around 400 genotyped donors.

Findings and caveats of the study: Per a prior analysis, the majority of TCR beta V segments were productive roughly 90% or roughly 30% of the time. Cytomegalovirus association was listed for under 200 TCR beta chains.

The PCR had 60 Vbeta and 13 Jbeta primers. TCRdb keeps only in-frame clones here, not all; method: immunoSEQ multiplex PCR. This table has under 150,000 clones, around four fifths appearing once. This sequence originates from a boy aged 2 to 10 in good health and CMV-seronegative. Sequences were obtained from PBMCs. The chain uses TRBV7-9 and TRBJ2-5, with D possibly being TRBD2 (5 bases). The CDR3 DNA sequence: TGTGCCAGCAGCTTATTAATGATCGGGAAATGGCAAGAGACCCAGTACTTC. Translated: CASSLLMIGKWQETQYF. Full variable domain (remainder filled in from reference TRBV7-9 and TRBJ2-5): DTGVSQNPRHKITKRGQNVTFRCDPISEHNRLYWYRQTLGQGPEFLTYFQNEAQLEKSRLLSDRFSAERPKGSFSTLEIQRTEQGDSAMYLCASSLLMIGKWQETQYFGPGTRLLVL.